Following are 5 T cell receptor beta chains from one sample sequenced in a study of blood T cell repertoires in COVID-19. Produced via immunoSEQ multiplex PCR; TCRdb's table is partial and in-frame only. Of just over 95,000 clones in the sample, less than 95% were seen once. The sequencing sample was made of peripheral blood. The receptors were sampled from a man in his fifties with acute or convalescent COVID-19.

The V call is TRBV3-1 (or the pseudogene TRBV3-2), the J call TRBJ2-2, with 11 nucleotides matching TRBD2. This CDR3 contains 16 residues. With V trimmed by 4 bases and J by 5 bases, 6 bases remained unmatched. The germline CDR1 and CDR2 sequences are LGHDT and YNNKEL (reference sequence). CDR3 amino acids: CASSLTSGKNTGELFF. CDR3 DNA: TGTGCCAGCAGCCTGACTAGCGGGAAAAATACCGGGGAGCTGTTTTTT.

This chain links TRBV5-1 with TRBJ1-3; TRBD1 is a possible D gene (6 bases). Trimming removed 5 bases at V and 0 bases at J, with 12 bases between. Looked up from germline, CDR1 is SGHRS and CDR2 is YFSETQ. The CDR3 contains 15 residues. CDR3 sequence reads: CASSTSGASGNTIYF. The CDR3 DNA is TGCGCCAGCAGTACCTCAGGGGCCTCTGGAAACACCATATATTTT.

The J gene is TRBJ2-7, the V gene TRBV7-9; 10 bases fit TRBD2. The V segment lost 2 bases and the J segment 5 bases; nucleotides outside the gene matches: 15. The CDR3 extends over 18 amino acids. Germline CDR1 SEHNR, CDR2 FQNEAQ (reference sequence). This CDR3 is CASSLRGAPSGSTHEQYF. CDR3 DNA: TGTGCCAGCAGCTTACGGGGGGCGCCTAGCGGGAGTACCCACGAGCAGTACTTC.

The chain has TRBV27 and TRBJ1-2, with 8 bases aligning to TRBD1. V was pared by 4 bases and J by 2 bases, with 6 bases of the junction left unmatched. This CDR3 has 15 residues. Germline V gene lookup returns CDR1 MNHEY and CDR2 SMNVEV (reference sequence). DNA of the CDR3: TGTGCCAGCAGTTCCCCCGGACAGGGAAACTATGGCTACACCTTC. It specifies CASSSPGQGNYGYTF.

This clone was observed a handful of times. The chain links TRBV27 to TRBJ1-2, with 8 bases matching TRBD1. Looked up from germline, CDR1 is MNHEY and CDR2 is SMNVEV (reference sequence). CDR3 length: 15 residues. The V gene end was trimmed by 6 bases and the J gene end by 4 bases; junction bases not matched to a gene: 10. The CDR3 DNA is TGTGCCAGCAGCGGATTCACGACAGGGGCCTATGGCTACACCTTC. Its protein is CASSGFTTGAYGYTF.